What follows is one T cell receptor (beta chain) and its context. Its antigen is undetermined. Reverse transcription of all isolated RNA meant that expressed TCRB transcripts were sequenced. Clones were sequenced by immunoSEQ multiplex PCR, and TCRdb holds only the in-frame ones, with some missing. The table lists hundreds of thousands of clones, around an eighth of them singletons. The J segment lost 2 bases and the V segment lost 0 bases, leaving 7 bases of the junction unmatched. Looked up from germline, CDR1 is SGHDT and CDR2 is YYEEEE. This CDR3 spans 16 amino acids. The record originates from a study of beta chain features in type 1 diabetes. Study-wide context: No patient-donor differences in age, gender, total cells or subset yield.

Study results and caveats: Possible PCR preference for shorter templates applied equally to patients and controls. Moderately but significantly shorter TCRB CDR3s were found in Type 1 diabetes patients in all four CD4+ subsets. High TCR expression in some cells could lead to their over-representation in cDNA sequencing.

Sorting of CD4+ naive, central memory, regulatory and stem cell-like memory cells was performed via CD45RO/CCR7/CD25/CD127/CD95/CD27. This receptor was obtained from a young man with type 1 diabetes. The sequencing input was naive CD4+ T cells from blood. The chain uses TRBV5-6 and TRBJ2-5, with 7 bases identical to TRBD2. This CDR3 reads CASSLGPGGLQETQYF. The CDR3, as DNA: TGTGCCAGCAGCTTGGGTCCCGGGGGGTTACAAGAGACCCAGTACTTC.